Following are 28 T cell receptor beta chains from one sample sequenced in a study of cytomegalovirus exposure and HLA in healthy donors. The primer mix had 60 Vbeta and 13 Jbeta primers. Using immunoSEQ multiplex PCR, the repertoire was profiled, and TCRdb retains in-frame clones only, with some absent. The sample lists some 150,000 clones, roughly 80% occurring once. The sample was PBMCs. The receptors shown here come from a man aged 30 to 39 in good health and CMV-seronegative.

This clone was seen only once. The rearrangement joins TRBV28 to TRBJ2-3, with TRBD2 matching over 9 bases. The CDR3 runs 17 residues. With V trimmed by 3 bases and J by 2 bases, 9 bases remained unmatched. Germline CDR1 and CDR2: MDHEN and SYDVKM. CDR3 nucleotide sequence: TGTGCCAGCAGTTTCCTCGTGGGCGGGAGGGACACAGATACGCAGTATTTT. Its protein is CASSFLVGGRDTDTQYF.

This clone was picked up one time. J is TRBJ2-4 and V is TRBV19; maybe TRBD2 (5 bases). V lost 5 bases and J 0 bases, leaving 17 bases between the germline ends. The CDR3 extends over 17 amino acids. Germline CDR1 reads LNHDA; CDR2 reads SQIVND (reference sequence). The DNA of the CDR3 is TGTGCCAGTAGTCCCCAGGAGGCCCCGATAGCCAAAAACATTCAGTACTTC. Protein: CASSPQEAPIAKNIQYF.

This clone was seen only once. The genes are TRBV19 and TRBJ2-7, with 7 bases that match TRBD1. J lost 3 bases, V lost 5 bases, and 7 bases had no gene match. Germline values: CDR1 LNHDA, CDR2 SQIVND (reference sequence). The CDR3 is 14 amino acids. CDR3 protein: CASSQDRRSYEQYF. CDR3 in DNA: TGTGCCAGTAGTCAGGACAGGCGCAGCTACGAGCAGTACTTC.

The chain has TRBV6-5 and TRBJ1-5; D is possibly TRBD1 (5 bases). Germline V CDR1 and CDR2: MNHEY, SVGAGI. The CDR3 loop spans 16 amino acids. V lost 4 bases, J lost 0 bases, and 13 bases lay in between. CDR3 protein: CASSLGQFYSNQPQHF. Written as DNA, the CDR3 is TGTGCCAGCAGTTTGGGGCAGTTTTATAGCAATCAGCCCCAGCATTTT.

This rearrangement joins TRBV5-1 to TRBJ2-5, with D possibly matching TRBD1 (5 bases). The DNA matches TRBJ2-7 better at its end, which makes the J call doubtful. CDR1 is SGHRS and CDR2 is YFSETQ in the germline V gene. This CDR3 is built from 15 residues. In DNA form, the CDR3 reads TGCGCCAGCATCCCGGACGCAGGGCGCTCCTACGAGCAGTACTTC. Residues: CASIPDAGRSYEQYF.

This clone was seen a few times. CDR3 region: CASSLALRDTSYEQYF. In DNA, the CDR3 is TGCGCCAGCAGCTTGGCCCTCCGGGACACCTCCTACGAGCAGTACTTC. The J gene is TRBJ2-7, the V gene TRBV5-1; D is perhaps TRBD1 (6 bases). The CDR3 consists of 16 residues. Trimming removed 0 bases from V and 0 bases from J, with 13 bases in between. CDR1 is SGHRS and CDR2 is YFSETQ in the germline V gene.

In its sample, this clone was seen once. J is TRBJ2-5 and V is TRBV9; 8 bases fit TRBD1. The V and J ends lost 3 bases and 3 bases, in that order; junction bases with no gene match: 7. This CDR3 region has 15 residues. Germline V CDR1 and CDR2: SGDLS, YYNGEE. The CDR3 DNA follows: TGTGCCAGCAGCGCCGCCTCGGACAGGGAAGAGACCCAGTACTTC. This encodes CASSAASDREETQYF.

The V gene is TRBV27, the J gene TRBJ2-2, with 7 bases matching TRBD1. The V and J ends lost 7 bases and 4 bases, in that order; junction bases with no gene match: 6. In germline, CDR1 is MNHEY, CDR2 SMNVEV (reference sequence). This CDR3 is 14 amino acids long. This chain's CDR3 is CASIGTASTGELFF. In nucleotides, the CDR3 is TGTGCCAGCATCGGGACAGCGAGCACCGGGGAGCTGTTTTTT.

The rearrangement joins TRBV9 to TRBJ2-2, with 9 bases identical to TRBD2. The germline CDR1 and CDR2 sequences are SGDLS and YYNGEE. Unmatched junction bases numbered 7, after V lost 5 bases and J lost 2 bases. The CDR3 has 16 amino acids. The CDR3 region is CASSTQRGVNTGELFF. The CDR3 DNA reads TGTGCCAGCAGTACTCAGCGGGGGGTCAACACCGGGGAGCTGTTTTTT.

The chain has TRBV29-1 and TRBJ1-2; D is unclear. The CDR3 extends over 11 amino acids. The V and J ends lost 4 bases and 2 bases respectively, with 5 bases between them. In germline, CDR1 is SQVTM, CDR2 ANQGSEA. CDR3 protein: CSVARNYGYTF. In DNA form, the CDR3 reads TGCAGCGTTGCGAGGAACTATGGCTACACCTTC.

The chain carries TRBV7-3 and TRBJ2-1; 8 bases fit TRBD1. The V segment lost 5 bases and the J segment 4 bases; nucleotides outside the gene matches: 10. The CDR3 consists of 16 residues. Germline-derived CDR1 and CDR2 are SGHTA and FQGTGA. CDR3 bases: TGTGCCAGCAGCATGACCGGGACAGGCGGATACAATGAGCAGTTCTTC. Amino acids: CASSMTGTGGYNEQFF.

The chain has TRBV2 and TRBJ2-7, with no clear D. V was trimmed by 7 bases and J by 6 bases, leaving 13 bases between them. Germline-derived CDR1 and CDR2 are SNHLY and FYNNEI. The CDR3 is made up of 12 amino acids. The CDR3 loop reads CASNRLMGEQYF. DNA of the CDR3: TGTGCCAGCAATCGACTGATGGGCGAGCAGTACTTC.

The V gene is TRBV28, the J gene TRBJ2-2; no reliable D call. This CDR3 is built from 14 residues. V lost 8 bases, J lost 4 bases, and 14 bases lay in between. CDR1 MDHEN and CDR2 SYDVKM come from the germline V gene. The CDR3 reads CASLRSASTGELFF. The CDR3 DNA sequence: TGTGCCAGCCTGAGGTCTGCGAGCACCGGGGAGCTGTTTTTT.

In its sample, this clone was seen a few times. The chain carries TRBV9 and TRBJ2-1; 8 nucleotides align to TRBD1. Looked up from germline, CDR1 is SGDLS and CDR2 is YYNGEE. The V and J ends lost 2 bases and 0 bases, in that order; junction bases with no gene match: 4. This CDR3 is 16 amino acids long. The CDR3 here is CASSVRGTGSYNEQFF. CDR3 DNA sequence: TGTGCCAGCAGCGTCCGGGGGACAGGCTCCTACAATGAGCAGTTCTTC.

The chain carries TRBV6-5 and TRBJ2-7, with TRBD1 matching over 8 bases. Germline CDR1 and CDR2: MNHEY and SVGAGI. This CDR3 has 14 amino acids. The V and J ends lost 6 bases and 0 bases, in that order; junction bases with no gene match: 4. CDR3 nucleotide sequence: TGTGCCAGCAGCCCGACAGGGGCCTCCTACGAGCAGTACTTC. Residues: CASSPTGASYEQYF.

J is TRBJ1-3 and V is TRBV7-9; weak D call: TRBD1 (5 bases). Germline loops: CDR1 SEHNR, CDR2 FQNEAQ (reference sequence). Trimming left V 3 bases short and J 0 bases short, with 12 bases between. The CDR3 runs to 16 residues. The CDR3 region is CASSFGGVLSGNTIYF. As DNA, the CDR3 is TGTGCCAGCAGCTTTGGAGGGGTCCTCTCTGGAAACACCATATATTTT. Based on the CDR3 plus reference TRBV7-9 and TRBJ1-3, the full variable domain is DTGVSQNPRHKITKRGQNVTFRCDPISEHNRLYWYRQTLGQGPEFLTYFQNEAQLEKSRLLSDRFSAERPKGSFSTLEIQRTEQGDSAMYLCASSFGGVLSGNTIYFGEGSWLTVV.

CDR3 in amino acids: CASSLDAANYGYTF. The CDR3, as DNA: TGTGCCAGCAGCTTAGATGCAGCTAACTATGGCTACACCTTC. The chain combines TRBV11-2 with TRBJ1-2; D uncertain. Trimming took off 0 bases at V and 0 bases at J, with 5 bases between the two ends. Germline lookup yields CDR1 SGHAT and CDR2 FQNNGV. The CDR3 consists of 14 residues.

The rearrangement joins TRBV7-3 to TRBJ2-1; 7 bases are shared with TRBD2. In germline, CDR1 is SGHTA, CDR2 FQGTGA. The CDR3 has 15 amino acids. Unmatched junction bases numbered 8, after V lost 2 bases and J lost 7 bases. CDR3 amino acids: CASSLRLGGTNEQFF. The CDR3 DNA follows: TGTGCCAGCAGCTTACGCCTCGGGGGGACGAATGAGCAGTTCTTC.

V is TRBV28 and J is TRBJ1-5; D perhaps matches TRBD1 (5 bases). Germline lookup yields CDR1 MDHEN and CDR2 SYDVKM. The CDR3 loop spans 14 amino acids. The V gene lost 5 bases and the J gene lost 5 bases, with 13 bases spanning the gap. CDR3: CASSPYSGHQPQHF. DNA of the CDR3: TGTGCCAGCAGTCCGTACTCAGGGCATCAGCCCCAGCATTTT.

The chain is built from TRBV19 and TRBJ1-2; TRBD1 matches 8 bases. V dropped 3 bases and J dropped 1; count of bases not matched to a gene: 7. This CDR3 is built from 16 residues. The germline CDR1 and CDR2 sequences are LNHDA and SQIVND (reference sequence). This chain's CDR3 is CASSILAGGSNYGYTF. The CDR3 DNA sequence: TGTGCCAGTAGTATCCTGGCAGGGGGCAGTAACTATGGCTACACCTTC.

This clone is a singleton in its sample. This rearrangement joins TRBV7-8 to TRBJ2-1; 7 bases match TRBD2. The CDR3 runs 14 residues. CDR1 and CDR2 from the germline V gene are SGHVS and FQNEAQ. With V trimmed by 4 bases and J by 6 bases, 6 bases remained unmatched. CDR3 bases: TGTGCCAGCAGCTCCCTGACTAGCTCCAATGAGCAGTTCTTC. Translation gives CASSSLTSSNEQFF.

The V gene is TRBV6-4, the J gene TRBJ1-2, with unresolved D. The CDR3 consists of 11 residues. Germline loops: CDR1 MRHNA, CDR2 SNTAGT. V lost 8 bases to trimming and J lost 5 bases, with 9 bases between them. The CDR3 DNA reads TGTGCCAGCCGCGATTTATATGGCTACACCTTC. Its protein product is CASRDLYGYTF.

The V call is TRBV10-1, the J call TRBJ1-2; the D is unclear. Germline V gene sequence: CDR1 WNHNN, CDR2 SYGVQD (reference sequence). Trimming removed 4 bases from V and 7 bases from J, with 13 bases in between. CDR3 length: 13 amino acids. The CDR3 spells CASSAREGVGYTF. CDR3 nucleotide sequence: TGCGCCAGCAGTGCAAGGGAGGGAGTTGGCTACACCTTC.

The sample holds a few counts of this clone. CDR3 in DNA: TGTGCCAGCAGGGGGGGGGCGGCTACCGAGAATGAGCAGTTCTTC. It codes for CASRGGAATENEQFF. The chain combines TRBV6-5 with TRBJ2-1; possible D gene TRBD2, 7 bases. Germline CDR1 is MNHEY and CDR2 is SVGAGI. CDR3 length equals 15 residues. V gave up 6 bases and J gave up 7 bases, with 19 bases separating them.

Only a few counts were recorded for this clone. The V call is TRBV6-5, the J call TRBJ1-1; D might be TRBD1 (6 bases). The CDR3 is 13 amino acids. Trimming removed 7 bases from V and 8 bases from J, with 17 bases in between. Germline-derived CDR1 and CDR2 are MNHEY and SVGAGI. CDR3 sequence: CASTREQGYEAFF. The CDR3 DNA follows: TGTGCCAGCACCAGAGAACAGGGTTACGAAGCTTTCTTT.

In this sample, this clone turned up once. This chain uses TRBV4-3 with TRBJ1-1; tentatively, D is TRBD1 (5 bases). Trimming shortened V by 0 bases and J by 1 base, and 9 bases separated the two germline ends. This CDR3 region has 15 residues. The germline gives CDR1 LGHNA, CDR2 YSLEER. CDR3 protein: CASSQDLGENTEAFF. CDR3 in DNA: TGCGCCAGCAGCCAAGATCTAGGGGAGAACACTGAAGCTTTCTTT.

The V call is TRBV5-4, the J call TRBJ2-7, with 11 bases identical to TRBD2. J was trimmed by 4 bases and V by 4 bases; bases with no gene match: 4. The CDR3 has 14 residues. Germline CDR1 SGHNT, CDR2 YYREEE (reference sequence). CDR3 residues: CASSPGTSGYEQYF. The DNA for the CDR3 is TGTGCCAGCAGCCCGGGGACTAGCGGATACGAGCAGTACTTC. Supplemented by reference TRBV5-4 and TRBJ2-7, the full variable domain reads ETGVTQSPTHLIKTRGQQVTLRCSSQSGHNTVSWYQQALGQGPQFIFQYYREEENGRGNFPPRFSGLQFPNYSSELNVNALELDDSALYLCASSPGTSGYEQYFGPGTRLTVT.

This clone was found a few times. The chain combines TRBV9 with TRBJ2-2; 8 bases are shared with TRBD2. Germline CDR1 and CDR2: SGDLS and YYNGEE. The CDR3 has 17 amino acids. With 3 bases clipped from V and 1 base from J, the junction kept 8 bases outside the gene matches. The CDR3 bases are TGTGCCAGCAGCGCCCGCCGAAGCGGGAGGAACACCGGGGAGCTGTTTTTT. Its translation: CASSARRSGRNTGELFF.